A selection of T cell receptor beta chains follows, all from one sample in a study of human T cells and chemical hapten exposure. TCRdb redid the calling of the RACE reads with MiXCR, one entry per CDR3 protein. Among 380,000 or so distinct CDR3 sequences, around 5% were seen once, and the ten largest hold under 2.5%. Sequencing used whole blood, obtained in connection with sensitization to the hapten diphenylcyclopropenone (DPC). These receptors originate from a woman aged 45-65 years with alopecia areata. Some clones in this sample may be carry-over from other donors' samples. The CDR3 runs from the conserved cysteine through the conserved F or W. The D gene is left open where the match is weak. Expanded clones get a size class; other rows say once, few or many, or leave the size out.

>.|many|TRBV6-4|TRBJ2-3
TGTGCCAGCAGTGACGCACGAGGCACAGATACGCAGTATTTT
CASSDARGTDTQYF
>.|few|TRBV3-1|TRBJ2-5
TGTGCCAGCACCGAGCCAGGGCGGGAAGAGACCCAGTACTTC
CASTEPGREETQYF
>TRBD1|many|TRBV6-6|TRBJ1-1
TGTGCCAGCAGTTGGGACAGCTATTCACTCACTGAAGCTTTCTTT
CASSWDSYSLTEAFF
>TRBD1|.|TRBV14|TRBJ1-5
TGTGCCAGCAGCCCGGGACAGGGGAGAGGGGCCCAGCATTTT
CASSPGQGRGAQHF
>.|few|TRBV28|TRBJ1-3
TGTGCCAGCAACCGGGAGGCAGGGAGGGGAAACACCATATATTTT
CASNREAGRGNTIYF
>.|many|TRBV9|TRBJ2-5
TGTGCCAGCAGCGCCGGGGGGCTCCAAGAGACCCAGTACTTC
CASSAGGLQETQYF
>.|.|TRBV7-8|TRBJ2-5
TGTGCCAGCAGCGCGTCAGGGCTGGAGACCCAGTACTTC
CASSASGLETQYF
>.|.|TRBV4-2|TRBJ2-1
TGTGCCAGCAGCCCCGCTCCCGCGGATGAGCAGTTCTTC
CASSPAPADEQFF
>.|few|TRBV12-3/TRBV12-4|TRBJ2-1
TGTGCCAGCAGTTTAGAGTCAGGAGACACCTACAATGAGCAGTTCTTC
CASSLESGDTYNEQFF
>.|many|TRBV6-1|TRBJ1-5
TGTGCCAGCAACAGCCTCATCAATCAGCCCCAGCATTTT
CASNSLINQPQHF
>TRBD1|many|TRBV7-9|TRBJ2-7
TGTGCCAGCAGCCCCTACGGGACAGGGAGCTCCTACGAGCAGTACTTC
CASSPYGTGSSYEQYF
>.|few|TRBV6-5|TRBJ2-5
TGTGCCAGCAGTTACTCCCCCCCACAGGGTGGGGAGACCCAGTACTTC
CASSYSPPQGGETQYF
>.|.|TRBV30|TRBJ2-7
TGTGCCTGGAACGCCCAGAGGATAGGGGAGCAGTACTTC
CAWNAQRIGEQYF
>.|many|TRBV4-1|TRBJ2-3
TGCGCCAGCAGCCAAGGGATCCCCTCCACAGATACGCAGTATTTT
CASSQGIPSTDTQYF